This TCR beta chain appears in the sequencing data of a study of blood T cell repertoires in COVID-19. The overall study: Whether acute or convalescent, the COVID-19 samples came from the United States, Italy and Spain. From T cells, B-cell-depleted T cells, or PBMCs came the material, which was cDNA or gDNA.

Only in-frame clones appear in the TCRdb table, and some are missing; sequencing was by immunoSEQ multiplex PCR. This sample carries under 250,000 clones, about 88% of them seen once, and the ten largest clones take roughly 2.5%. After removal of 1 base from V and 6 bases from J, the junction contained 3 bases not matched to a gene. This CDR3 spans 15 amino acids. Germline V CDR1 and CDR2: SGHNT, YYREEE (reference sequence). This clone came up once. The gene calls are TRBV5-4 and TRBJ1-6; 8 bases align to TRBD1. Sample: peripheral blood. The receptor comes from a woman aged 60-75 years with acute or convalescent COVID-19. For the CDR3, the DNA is TGTGCCAGCAGCTTGAGGACAGGGACTAATTCACCCCTCCACTTT. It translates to CASSLRTGTNSPLHF.